These T cell receptor beta chains were read from a single sample in a study of early T cells in non-severe SARS-CoV-2 infection. TCRdb used MiXCR to reprocess the 5' RACE reads, holding one entry per CDR3 protein. The data show under 60,000 distinct CDR3 sequences, over 7% seen once. Sequencing input: whole blood. The receptor set was obtained from an adult who was a healthcare worker with PCR-confirmed SARS-CoV-2 infection or an uninfected control (not recorded which). Each CDR3 is given with its conserved first and last residue. A D gene is named only where the DNA matches it firmly. Size values are once, few and many counts, or a class for expanded clones, and some rows have none.

d_call	v_call	clone_size	j_call	cdr3_aa	cdr3_nt
TRBD1	TRBV7-6	many	TRBJ1-6	CASSLGDRVHNSPLHF	TGTGCCAGCAGCTTAGGGGACAGGGTCCATAATTCACCCCTCCACTTT
.	TRBV3-1	.	TRBJ2-3	CASSQVARTTDTQYF	TGTGCCAGCAGCCAAGTGGCTAGAACGACAGATACGCAGTATTTT
.	TRBV10-3	many	TRBJ2-2	CAISPTMATGELFF	TGTGCCATCAGTCCTACCATGGCCACCGGGGAGCTGTTTTTT
.	TRBV5-1	many	TRBJ2-3	CASSFPFPRTLPGADTQYF	TGCGCCAGCAGCTTCCCATTCCCAAGGACCCTTCCCGGGGCAGATACGCAGTATTTT
TRBD2	TRBV20-1	.	TRBJ2-3	CSARDRTSGGPADTQYF	TGCAGTGCTAGAGATCGGACTAGCGGGGGGCCTGCAGATACGCAGTATTTT
.	TRBV11-2	few	TRBJ2-7	CASERTVSEEQYF	TGTGCCAGCGAACGGACAGTCTCCGAGGAGCAGTACTTC
TRBD2	TRBV20-1	many	TRBJ2-1	CSAGDYSTKDEQFF	TGCAGTGCGGGGGACTACTCCACTAAGGATGAGCAGTTCTTC
.	TRBV12-3/TRBV12-4	.	TRBJ1-2	CASTLWGGLGYTF	TGTGCCAGCACCCTATGGGGAGGGCTTGGCTACACCTTC
.	TRBV7-2	many	TRBJ1-2	CASSPTGGYGYTF	TGTGCCAGCAGCCCTACCGGGGGCTATGGCTACACCTTC
.	TRBV2	many	TRBJ1-1	CASTYEGNTEAFF	TGTGCCAGCACGTACGAGGGGAACACTGAAGCTTTCTTT
TRBD2	TRBV12-3/TRBV12-4	.	TRBJ2-4	CASKGEGRNIQYF	TGTGCCAGCAAAGGGGAGGGCCGAAACATTCAGTACTTC
TRBD1	TRBV4-1	few	TRBJ1-4	CASRNTRTGPNEKLFF	TGCGCCAGCAGAAATACCCGGACAGGCCCTAATGAAAAACTGTTTTTT
.	TRBV20-1	few	TRBJ1-5	CSAAGRQGSNQPQHF	TGCAGTGCTGCTGGGCGGCAGGGATCAAATCAGCCCCAGCATTTT
TRBD1	TRBV29-1	.	TRBJ2-2	CIVRDSTNTGELFF	TGCATCGTTAGGGACAGCACGAACACCGGGGAGCTGTTTTTT
TRBD1	TRBV6-1	.	TRBJ2-3	CASRVTGGTDTQYF	TGTGCCAGCAGGGTAACAGGGGGCACAGATACGCAGTATTTT
.	TRBV24-1	few	TRBJ1-1	CATSGEFGEAFF	TGTGCCACCTCGGGGGAATTCGGTGAAGCTTTCTTT
.	TRBV6-1	many	TRBJ2-3	CASSESTDTQYF	TGTGCCAGCAGTGAGTCAACAGATACGCAGTATTTT
.	TRBV12-3/TRBV12-4	many	TRBJ2-2	CASSFRGELFF	TGTGCCAGCAGTTTCCGGGGGGAGCTGTTTTTT
.	TRBV5-1	.	TRBJ1-2	CASSLENRNYGYTF	TGCGCCAGCAGCTTGGAGAATCGCAACTATGGCTACACCTTC
.	TRBV5-1	many	TRBJ2-5	CASSLMETQYF	TGCGCCAGCAGCTTGATGGAGACCCAGTACTTC
.	TRBV5-1	few	TRBJ1-1	CASSRGPEAFF	TGCGCCAGCAGCAGAGGGCCAGAAGCTTTCTTT
.	TRBV14	few	TRBJ2-1	CASSQDLRVAEQFF	TGTGCCAGCAGCCAAGATCTGCGAGTTGCTGAGCAGTTCTTC
.	TRBV5-1	many	TRBJ2-5	CASSLEGVRQETQYF	TGCGCCAGCAGCTTGGAGGGGGTCCGACAAGAGACCCAGTACTTC
.	TRBV29-1	.	TRBJ2-1	CSAMIRGEGQFF	TGCAGCGCAATGATCAGGGGGGAAGGGCAGTTCTTC
.	TRBV7-8	few	TRBJ2-1	CASSVRGYNEQFF	TGTGCCAGCAGCGTTCGGGGCTACAATGAGCAGTTCTTC
.	TRBV7-8	.	TRBJ2-7	CASSRGRSDSSYEQYF	TGTGCCAGCAGCCGCGGACGATCGGACAGTTCCTACGAGCAGTACTTC
.	TRBV18	.	TRBJ2-3	CASSRTRTDTQYF	TGTGCCAGCTCACGGACTCGTACAGATACGCAGTATTTT
.	TRBV6-6	many	TRBJ1-2	CASSYVSGQEGYTF	TGTGCCAGCAGTTACGTATCGGGTCAAGAAGGCTACACCTTC
TRBD2	TRBV24-1	many	TRBJ2-3	CATSALTSGEEDTQYF	TGTGCCACCAGTGCCCTGACTAGCGGCGAAGAAGATACGCAGTATTTT
.	TRBV6-5	many	TRBJ1-6	CASSYETEYSPLHF	TGTGCCAGCAGTTACGAGACAGAGTATTCACCCCTCCACTTT
TRBD2	TRBV5-1	few	TRBJ2-3	CASSSGKGLAGRLNTDTQYF	TGCGCCAGCAGCAGCGGGAAGGGACTAGCGGGTCGCCTGAACACAGATACGCAGTATTTT
TRBD1	TRBV2	.	TRBJ2-2	CASKRDRATGELFF	TGTGCCAGCAAAAGGGACAGGGCCACCGGGGAGCTGTTTTTT
.	TRBV6-1	many	TRBJ1-4	CASSEGALSEKLFF	TGTGCCAGCAGTGAGGGGGCCTTAAGTGAAAAACTGTTTTTT
.	TRBV15	.	TRBJ2-5	CATSRGASAKMGETQYF	TGTGCCACCAGCAGAGGGGCTAGCGCTAAAATGGGTGAGACCCAGTACTTC
.	TRBV7-9	few	TRBJ2-3	CEAVSTDTQYF	TGTGAAGCGGTTAGCACAGATACGCAGTATTTT
.	TRBV6-6	few	TRBJ1-1	CASKVSVNTEAFF	TGTGCCAGCAAAGTTTCGGTGAACACTGAAGCTTTCTTT
TRBD2	TRBV18	.	TRBJ2-5	CASSPGSGVGETQYF	TGTGCCAGCTCACCAGGCAGCGGGGTAGGAGAGACCCAGTACTTC
TRBD1	TRBV2	many	TRBJ2-2	CASSPTGQGTGELFF	TGTGCCAGCAGCCCCACGGGACAGGGAACCGGGGAGCTGTTTTTT
.	TRBV15	.	TRBJ2-3	CAIAAGRHSDTQYF	TGTGCCATCGCGGCGGGTAGGCACTCAGATACGCAGTATTTT
TRBD2	TRBV6-1	.	TRBJ2-3	CASQKRGAAVLTDTQYF	TGTGCCAGTCAGAAGCGGGGGGCAGCAGTCCTCACAGATACGCAGTATTTT
.	TRBV5-1	.	TRBJ1-1	CASSEGRRTEAFF	TGCGCCAGCAGCGAGGGAAGGCGGACTGAAGCTTTCTTT
.	TRBV7-9	many	TRBJ2-2	CASSFSGPGELFF	TGTGCCAGCAGCTTCAGTGGACCCGGGGAGCTGTTTTTT
.	TRBV20-1	few	TRBJ2-1	CSARPLLSYNEQFF	TGCAGTGCTAGGCCTCTCCTCTCCTACAATGAGCAGTTCTTC
TRBD1	TRBV2	.	TRBJ1-6	CASSPGTGNSPLHF	TGTGCCAGCAGTCCCGGGACAGGGAATTCACCCCTCCACTTT
TRBD1	TRBV5-1	many	TRBJ1-1	CASSGTVPNTEAFF	TGCGCCAGCAGCGGGACAGTTCCGAACACTGAAGCTTTCTTT
.	TRBV10-2	medium-sized	TRBJ2-1	CASSDHTDRGEQFF	TGCGCCAGCAGTGACCATACGGATCGAGGTGAGCAGTTCTTC
.	TRBV13	many	TRBJ1-1	CASSLERLRGTEAFF	TGTGCCAGCAGCTTAGAGAGACTCCGAGGGACTGAAGCTTTCTTT
TRBD1	TRBV15	few	TRBJ2-1	CATSRTGAYNEQFF	TGTGCCACCAGCAGGACAGGGGCCTACAATGAGCAGTTCTTC
.	TRBV29-1	few	TRBJ2-2	CSVEETEYRLFF	TGCAGCGTTGAAGAAACGGAGTATCGGCTGTTTTTT
TRBD1	TRBV12-3/TRBV12-4	few	TRBJ1-5	CASSRQGQPQHF	TGTGCCAGCAGTCGACAGGGTCAGCCCCAGCATTTT
.	TRBV12-3/TRBV12-4	many	TRBJ1-1	CASRSQEGNTEAFF	TGTGCCAGCCGATCACAGGAGGGGAACACTGAAGCTTTCTTT
.	TRBV7-4	many	TRBJ1-1	CASSPVAEMNTEAFF	TGTGCCAGCAGCCCCGTGGCGGAAATGAACACTGAAGCTTTCTTT
.	TRBV12-3/TRBV12-4	few	TRBJ1-3	CASRDPGSGNTIYF	TGTGCCAGCAGAGATCCGGGCTCTGGAAACACCATATATTTT
.	TRBV5-1	many	TRBJ2-2	CASSSTGELFF	TGCGCCAGCAGCTCCACCGGGGAGCTGTTTTTT